The 2 T cell receptor beta chains below all came from one sample that was sequenced in a study of blood T cell repertoires in COVID-19. The table came from immunoSEQ multiplex PCR; TCRdb's copy has only in-frame clones and leaves some out. This sample has 11,000 to 15,000 clones, with 83% found just once. The material sequenced was peripheral blood. Receptor source: a woman aged 60 to 75 with acute or convalescent COVID-19.

V is TRBV3-1 (or the pseudogene TRBV3-2) and J is TRBJ2-5; D uncertain. Trimming took 1 base from V and 2 from J, leaving 2 bases between them. This CDR3 has 12 residues. The germline gives CDR1 LGHDT, CDR2 YNNKEL (reference sequence). The CDR3 DNA follows: TGTGCCAGCAGCCAAGTACAAGAGACCCAGTACTTC. Translation gives CASSQVQETQYF.

V is TRBV7-9 and J is TRBJ1-1; 11 bases map to TRBD1. Germline-derived CDR1 and CDR2 are SEHNR and FQNEAQ (reference sequence). The CDR3 runs 17 residues. The V and J ends lost 4 bases and 1 base, in that order; junction bases with no gene match: 8. CDR3 protein: CASSYPRTGGANTEAFF. CDR3 nucleotides: TGTGCCAGCAGCTACCCGCGGACAGGGGGCGCGAACACTGAAGCTTTCTTT. Looking up the rest from reference TRBV7-9 and TRBJ1-1 gives the full variable domain: DTGVSQNPRHKITKRGQNVTFRCDPISEHNRLYWYRQTLGQGPEFLTYFQNEAQLEKSRLLSDRFSAERPKGSFSTLEIQRTEQGDSAMYLCASSYPRTGGANTEAFFGQGTRLTVV.